The subject of this entry is one T cell receptor (beta chain). One end of the junction does not line up with germline, which may come from a read error. The data were obtained in a study of blood T cell repertoires in COVID-19. Across the whole study: Donors in the United States, Italy and Spain gave samples during acute or convalescent COVID-19. The analysed material was cDNA or gDNA that came from T cells, B-cell-depleted T cells, or PBMCs.

Per the germline V gene, CDR1 is SGHRS and CDR2 is YFSETQ. CDR3 length: 15 residues. Per the original data handling: Amplification with reference gene primers provided the estimates of nucleated cell counts. Measured with immunoSEQ multiplex PCR; TCRdb has only the in-frame clones, and not every one. The V and J calls and clone size are taken from that table; D and trimming were inferred from the DNA. The sample records about 100,000 clones, about 85% being singletons. Sequencing input: peripheral blood. The chain employs TRBV5-1 and TRBJ1-3, with a tentative D call TRBD1 (6 bases). The TCR was taken from a woman aged 70-85 years with active or convalescent COVID-19. The CDR3 sequence: CASSLDNRAGNTIYF. CDR3 DNA: TGTGCCAGCAGCTTGGATAACAGGGCTGGAAACACCATATATTTT.